This TCR beta chain was observed in a study of immune reconstitution after stem cell transplant in scleroderma. TCRdb fed the RT-PCR reads into MiXCR, producing one record per CDR3 protein. The profile shows about 2,000 distinct CDR3 sequences, more than 15% of them singletons. The CDR3 covers 15 residues. This clonotype was observed a handful of times. Collection took place before or after autologous hematopoietic stem cell transplantation (not recorded which). This sequence joins TRBV21-1 and TRBJ1-4. TRBV21-1 is a recognized pseudogene. The clonotype was recovered from a female donor with systemic sclerosis. DNA of the CDR3: TGTGCCAGCAGCATCACGGTTAAGAGCGATGAAAAACTGTTTTTT. Its translation is CASSITVKSDEKLFF.